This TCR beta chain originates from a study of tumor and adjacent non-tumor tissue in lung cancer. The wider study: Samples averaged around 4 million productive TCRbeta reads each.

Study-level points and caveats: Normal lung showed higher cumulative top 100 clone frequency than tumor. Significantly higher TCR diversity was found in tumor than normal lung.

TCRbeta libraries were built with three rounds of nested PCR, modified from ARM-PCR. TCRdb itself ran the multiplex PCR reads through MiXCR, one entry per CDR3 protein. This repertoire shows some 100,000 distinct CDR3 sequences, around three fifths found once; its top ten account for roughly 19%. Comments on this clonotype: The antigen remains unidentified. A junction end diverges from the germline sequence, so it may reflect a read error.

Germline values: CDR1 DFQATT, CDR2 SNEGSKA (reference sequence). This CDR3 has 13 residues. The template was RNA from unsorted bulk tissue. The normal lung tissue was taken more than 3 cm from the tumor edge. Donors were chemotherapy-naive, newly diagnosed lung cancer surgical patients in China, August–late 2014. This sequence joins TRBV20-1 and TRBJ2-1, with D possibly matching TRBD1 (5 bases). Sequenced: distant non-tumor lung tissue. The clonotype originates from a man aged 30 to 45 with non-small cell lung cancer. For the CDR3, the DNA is TGCAGTGTCCCAGGGCCATCCTACTATGAGCAGTTCTTC. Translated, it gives CSVPGPSYYEQFF.